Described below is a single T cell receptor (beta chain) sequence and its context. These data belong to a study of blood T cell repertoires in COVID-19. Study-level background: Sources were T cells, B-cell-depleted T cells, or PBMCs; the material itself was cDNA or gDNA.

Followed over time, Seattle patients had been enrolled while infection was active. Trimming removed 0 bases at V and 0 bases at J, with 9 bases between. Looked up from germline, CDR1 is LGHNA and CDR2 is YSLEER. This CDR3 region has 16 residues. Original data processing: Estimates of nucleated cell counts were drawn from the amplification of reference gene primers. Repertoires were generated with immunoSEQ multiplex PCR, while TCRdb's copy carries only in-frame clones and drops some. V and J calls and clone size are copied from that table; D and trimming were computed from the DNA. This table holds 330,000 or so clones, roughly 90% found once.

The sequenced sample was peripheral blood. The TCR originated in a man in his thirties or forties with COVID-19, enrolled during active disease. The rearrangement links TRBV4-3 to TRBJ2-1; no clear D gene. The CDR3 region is CASSQDPRSSYNEQFF. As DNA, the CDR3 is TGCGCCAGCAGCCAAGATCCGAGGAGCTCCTACAATGAGCAGTTCTTC.